The text below deals with one TCR beta chain. Under the authors' procedure: Cell counts per sample came from amplifying reference gene primers. Measured with immunoSEQ multiplex PCR; TCRdb has only the in-frame clones, and not every one. That table gives V, J and clone size, and the DNA gave D and trimming. The sample records some 67,000 clones, about nine tenths being singletons. The sample belongs to a study of blood T cell repertoires in COVID-19. Study-level background: Acute and convalescent COVID-19 specimens originated in the United States, Italy and Spain. PBMCs, B-cell-depleted T cells, or T cells were the source of the cDNA or gDNA that made up the material.

Source material: peripheral blood. This clonotype was obtained from a woman aged 18-30 years with acute or convalescent COVID-19.

The CDR3 sequence: CASSLLRGHTEAFF. CDR3 sequence (DNA): TGTGCCAGCAGTTTACTTAGGGGGCACACTGAAGCTTTCTTT. V gene TRBV27 combines with J gene TRBJ1-1, with TRBD1 matching over 7 bases. Germline V gene data show CDR1 as MNHEY and CDR2 as SMNVEV (reference sequence). The CDR3 is 14 amino acids. The ends lost 2 bases at V and 3 bases at J; junction bases unmatched: 3.